These 18 T cell receptor beta chains came from one sample sequenced in a study of T cell responses to AZD1222 COVID-19 vaccine. Sequenced by immunoSEQ multiplex PCR; TCRdb stores in-frame clones only, minus some. The data contain some 120,000 clones, roughly nine tenths of them singletons. The starting material was peripheral blood, obtained 28 days after the second AZD1222 dose. These receptors all stem from an adult who received the AZD1222 COVID-19 vaccine.

This chain joins TRBV5-1 and TRBJ1-1, with 8 bases lining up with TRBD1. V lost 1 base, J lost 6 bases, and 8 bases stayed unmatched. Germline V gives CDR1 SGHRS, CDR2 YFSETQ. The CDR3 runs 15 residues. The CDR3 coding sequence is TGCGCCAGCAGCTTGCGACAGGGGTTCGGCGCTGAAGCTTTCTTT. Its protein product is CASSLRQGFGAEAFF.

The chain has TRBV6-5 and TRBJ2-7; TRBD2 matches 9 bases. The CDR3 runs 15 residues. Germline CDR1 and CDR2: MNHEY and SVGAGI. J gave up 4 bases and V 5 bases, and 9 bases lay outside the gene matches. The CDR3 protein is CASSTQGGGGYEQYF. For the CDR3, the DNA is TGTGCCAGCAGTACTCAGGGCGGGGGGGGATACGAGCAGTACTTC.

The chain joins TRBV4-3 to TRBJ1-2; 7 positions agree with TRBD1. CDR3 length: 14 residues. CDR1 is LGHNA, CDR2 YSLEER, per germline. V lost 0 bases and J lost 5; bases outside the gene matches: 3. The CDR3 DNA follows: TGCGCCAGCAGCCAAGATCGGACAGGATATGGCTACACCTTC. Protein product: CASSQDRTGYGYTF.

V is TRBV5-1 and J is TRBJ1-2, with D hard to call. V dropped 0 bases and J dropped 6 bases, with 12 bases sitting between them. Germline V CDR1 and CDR2: SGHRS, YFSETQ. The CDR3 runs to 14 residues. This chain's CDR3 is CASSLGPGSHGYTF. Written as DNA, the CDR3 is TGCGCCAGCAGCTTGGGTCCCGGCTCGCATGGCTACACCTTC. The full variable domain, rest sourced from reference TRBV5-1 and TRBJ1-2, is KAGVTQTPRYLIKTRGQQVTLSCSPISGHRSVSWYQQTPGQGLQFLFEYFSETQRNKGNFPGRFSGRQFSNSRSEMNVSTLELGDSALYLCASSLGPGSHGYTFGSGTRLTVV.

The rearrangement links TRBV3-1 (or the pseudogene TRBV3-2) to TRBJ1-1; 7 bases match TRBD1. The CDR3 runs to 15 residues. Per the germline V gene, CDR1 is LGHDT and CDR2 is YNNKEL (reference sequence). The trim removed 1 base at V and 2 bases at J, leaving 4 bases unmatched. The CDR3 coding sequence is TGTGCCAGCAGCCAAGTACAGGGGCTCAACACTGAAGCTTTCTTT. Translated: CASSQVQGLNTEAFF.

V is TRBV18 and J is TRBJ1-4; 8 nucleotides line up with TRBD1. Germline lookup yields CDR1 KGHSH and CDR2 LQKENI. Trimming took 3 bases from V and 8 from J; bases not matched to a gene: 8. The CDR3 is 15 residues long. CDR3 sequence: CASSPRQDRDEKLFF. DNA of the CDR3: TGTGCCAGCTCACCCCGGCAGGACAGGGACGAAAAACTGTTTTTT.

The V call is TRBV19, the J call TRBJ2-7, with 8 bases that match TRBD1. V was pared by 6 bases and J by 2 bases, with 6 bases of the junction left unmatched. The CDR3 totals 14 residues. In germline, CDR1 is LNHDA, CDR2 SQIVND (reference sequence). CDR3 DNA: TGTGCCAGTAGGGGACAGGCCAATGCCTACGAGCAGTACTTC. Translating it yields CASRGQANAYEQYF.

This clone has just one count. In nucleotides, the CDR3 is TGTGCCAGCAGACCGGACAGGTCTGGGGCCAACGTCCTGACTTTC. Translation gives CASRPDRSGANVLTF. This rearrangement joins TRBV5-4 to TRBJ2-6; 7 nucleotides match TRBD1. Germline assignment: CDR1 SGHNT and CDR2 YYREEE (reference sequence). The V gene end was trimmed by 5 bases and the J gene end by 1 base; junction bases not matched to a gene: 3. The CDR3 is made up of 15 amino acids.

This sequence joins TRBV4-2 and TRBJ1-2; TRBD1 matches at 8 bases. Trimming at V came to 0 bases and at J to 4 bases, leaving 4 bases not matched to a gene. The germline V gene encodes CDR1 LGHNA and CDR2 YNFKEQ. There are 15 residues in the CDR3. The CDR3 nucleotides read TGTGCCAGCAGCCAAGAGGGACAGGTGAGCTATGGCTACACCTTC. This gives the protein CASSQEGQVSYGYTF.

The rearrangement joins TRBV29-1 to TRBJ1-1; D unclear. The CDR3 sequence is 12 residues long. Trimming took 2 bases from V and 11 from J, leaving 15 bases between them. Germline assignment: CDR1 SQVTM and CDR2 ANQGSEA. The CDR3 region is CSVERSGLGAFF. CDR3 nucleotide sequence: TGCAGCGTTGAAAGGAGTGGCCTAGGGGCTTTCTTT.

This sequence joins TRBV7-8 and TRBJ2-1, with D unclear. Trimming took 6 bases from V and 2 from J, leaving 14 bases between them. Germline CDR1 is SGHVS and CDR2 is FQNEAQ. CDR3 length: 15 residues. In DNA form, the CDR3 reads TGTGCCAGCAGTTACCGGCAATTTACCTACAATGAGCAGTTCTTC. Encoded protein: CASSYRQFTYNEQFF.

The chain recombines TRBV9 with TRBJ2-3; TRBD2 aligns across 14 bases. Looked up from germline, CDR1 is SGDLS and CDR2 is YYNGEE. This CDR3 region has 19 residues. V shed 0 bases and J 3 bases; nucleotides not matched to a gene: 9. The chain's CDR3 is CASSVAIGLAGGGTDTQYF. The CDR3 DNA reads TGTGCCAGCAGCGTAGCTATCGGACTAGCGGGAGGCGGTACAGATACGCAGTATTTT.

This CDR3 is CASSLNRGADTEAFF. The CDR3 nucleotides read TGTGCCAGCAGCTTAAACAGGGGGGCGGACACTGAAGCTTTCTTT. The chain uses TRBV7-8 and TRBJ1-1; TRBD1 matches 8 bases. Looked up from germline, CDR1 is SGHVS and CDR2 is FQNEAQ. Trimming at V came to 2 bases and at J to 3 bases, leaving 5 bases not matched to a gene. The CDR3 loop spans 15 amino acids.

Only one count was recorded for this clone. The DNA of the CDR3 is TGTGCCAGTACCCGGAGGCAGGCGCTCTATGGCTACACCTTC. Its protein is CASTRRQALYGYTF. The genes are TRBV19 and TRBJ1-2; no reliable D call. With 7 bases removed from V and 4 bases from J, the gap between germline ends came to 16 bases. This CDR3 has 14 residues. In germline, CDR1 is LNHDA, CDR2 SQIVND (reference sequence).

The rearrangement uses TRBV5-1 and TRBJ2-5, with 11 nucleotides matching TRBD2. The CDR3 spans 17 residues. Germline CDR1 reads SGHRS; CDR2 reads YFSETQ. V was clipped by 5 bases and J by 1 base; unmatched bases: 10. CDR3 bases: TGCGCCAGCAGGATTTCTAGCGGGGGGCCCTCCCAAGAGACCCAGTACTTC. Amino acids: CASRISSGGPSQETQYF.

The genes are TRBV28 and TRBJ1-2, with TRBD1 matching 7 bases. The V and J ends lost 6 bases and 7 bases, in that order; junction bases with no gene match: 8. Germline assignment: CDR1 MDHEN and CDR2 SYDVKM. The CDR3 has 13 residues. The CDR3 is CASSPQTGSGYTF. In nucleotides, the CDR3 is TGTGCCAGCAGCCCACAGACAGGGTCTGGCTACACCTTC.

V is TRBV19 and J is TRBJ1-4; D is undetermined. The CDR3 covers 14 residues. V dropped 2 bases and J dropped 7 bases, with 11 bases sitting between them. CDR1 and CDR2 from the germline V gene are LNHDA and SQIVND (reference sequence). The CDR3 region is CASSIQDATEKLFF. The CDR3 DNA reads TGTGCCAGTAGTATACAGGACGCTACTGAAAAACTGTTTTTT.

Only a few counts were recorded for this clone. The V gene is TRBV20-1, the J gene TRBJ1-1; possible D gene TRBD1, 6 bases. CDR1 is DFQATT, CDR2 SNEGSKA, per germline (reference sequence). Trimming stripped 6 bases from V and 11 bases from J, with 16 bases between. The CDR3 spans 11 residues. CDR3: CSASVSRGAFF. The CDR3 nucleotides are TGCAGTGCGTCCGTGAGCAGGGGCGCTTTCTTT.